This T cell receptor beta chain came from a study of blood T cells in healthy people across ages. Study results and limitations: Both naive CD4+ cell counts and diversity were greater in long-lived donors than in aged donors. It was held that diversity estimates obtained from one million T cells represented underestimates. It was not known whether donors were CMV positive (a possible confounder of expanded clonotype changes).

A second roughly 7 to 12 cycle PCR used barcoded and J-beta primers. Each of the samples gave a minimum of 2.5 million paired-end reads that contained CDR3. One entry per CDR3 protein, called by TCRdb with MiXCR from the 5' RACE reads. The sample shows under 950,000 distinct CDR3 sequences, around a fifth of them seen only once. Of note for this clonotype: What it binds is not known.

CDR3 length: 16 amino acids. V was cut by 4 bases and J by 0 bases, with 15 bases left in between. Germline loops: CDR1 SGHDT, CDR2 YYEEEE. The sequenced material came from blood. This clonotype was obtained from a man between 65 and 85 years old in good health. The chain recombines TRBV5-6 with TRBJ2-3; TRBD1 might be the D (5 bases). CDR3 in DNA: TGTGCCAGCAGCGACCCCCGACAGCTGAGCACAGATACGCAGTATTTT. Translating it yields CASSDPRQLSTDTQYF.